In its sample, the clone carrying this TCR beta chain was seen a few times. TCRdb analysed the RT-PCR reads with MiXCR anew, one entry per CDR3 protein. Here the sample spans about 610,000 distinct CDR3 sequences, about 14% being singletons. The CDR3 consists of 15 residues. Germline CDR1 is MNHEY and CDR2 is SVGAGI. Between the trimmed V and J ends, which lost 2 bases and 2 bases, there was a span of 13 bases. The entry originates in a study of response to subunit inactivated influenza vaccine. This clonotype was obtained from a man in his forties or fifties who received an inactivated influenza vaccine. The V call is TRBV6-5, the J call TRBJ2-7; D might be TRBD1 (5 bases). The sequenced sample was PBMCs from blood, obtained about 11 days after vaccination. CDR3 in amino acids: CASSYPSGKPYEQYF. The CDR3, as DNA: TGTGCCAGCAGTTACCCGTCAGGGAAACCCTACGAGCAGTACTTC.